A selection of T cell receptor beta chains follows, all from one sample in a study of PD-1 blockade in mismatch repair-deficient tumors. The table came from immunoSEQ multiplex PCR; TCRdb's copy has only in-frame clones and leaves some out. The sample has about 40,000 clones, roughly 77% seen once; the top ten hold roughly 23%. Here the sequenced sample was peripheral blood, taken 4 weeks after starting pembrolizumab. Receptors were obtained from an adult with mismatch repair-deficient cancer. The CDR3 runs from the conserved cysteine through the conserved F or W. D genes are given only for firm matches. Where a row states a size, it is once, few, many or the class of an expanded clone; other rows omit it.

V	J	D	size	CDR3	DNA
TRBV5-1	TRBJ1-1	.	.	CASSLAEGKAVAFF	TGCGCCAGCAGCTTGGCAGAGGGTAAGGCGGTAGCTTTCTTT
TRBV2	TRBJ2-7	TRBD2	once	CASRYSGSTYEQYF	TGTGCCAGCAGGTATAGCGGGAGCACCTACGAGCAGTACTTC
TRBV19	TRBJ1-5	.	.	CASTRTAVGNQPQHF	TGTGCCAGTACTCGGACGGCGGTGGGTAATCAGCCCCAGCATTTT
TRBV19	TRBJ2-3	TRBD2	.	CASSGSGGYTQYF	TGTGCCAGTAGTGGATCGGGGGGGTATACGCAGTATTTT
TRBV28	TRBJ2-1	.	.	CASSFLNEQFF	TGTGCCAGCAGTTTCCTAAATGAGCAGTTCTTC
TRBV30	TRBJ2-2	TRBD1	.	CAWSEGGRTAGELFF	TGTGCCTGGAGTGAAGGGGGCAGGACGGCCGGGGAGCTGTTTTTT
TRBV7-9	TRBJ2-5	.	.	CASSSPGGGELETQYF	TGTGCCAGCAGCTCCCCCGGCGGGGGCGAATTAGAGACCCAGTACTTC
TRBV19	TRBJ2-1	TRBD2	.	CASKQPPGLVLFF	TGTGCCAGCAAACAACCTCCGGGACTAGTACTGTTCTTC
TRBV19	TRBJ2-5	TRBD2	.	CASSGRAGETQYF	TGTGCCAGTAGCGGGAGGGCCGGGGAGACCCAGTACTTC
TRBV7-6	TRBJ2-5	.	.	CASSFARQTQYF	TGTGCCAGCAGCTTCGCCCGGCAGACCCAGTACTTC
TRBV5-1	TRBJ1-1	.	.	CASSLAGSTEAFF	TGCGCCAGCAGCTTGGCCGGTAGCACTGAAGCTTTCTTT
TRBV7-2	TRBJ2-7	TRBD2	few	CASSQMRGGEQYF	TGTGCCAGCAGCCAGATGCGCGGGGGCGAGCAGTACTTC
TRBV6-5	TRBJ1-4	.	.	CASSYSAGNEKLFF	TGTGCCAGCAGTTACTCGGCAGGAAATGAAAAACTGTTTTTT
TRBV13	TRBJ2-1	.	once	CASSPRGGSSYNEQFF	TGTGCCAGCAGCCCCAGGGGCGGGAGCTCCTACAATGAGCAGTTCTTC
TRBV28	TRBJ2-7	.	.	CASSKDSYEQYF	TGTGCCAGCAGTAAGGACAGCTACGAGCAGTACTTC
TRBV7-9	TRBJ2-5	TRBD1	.	CASSPSTGDETQYF	TGTGCCAGCAGCCCAAGTACAGGGGACGAGACCCAGTACTTC
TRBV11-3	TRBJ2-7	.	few	CASSFRVFYEQYF	TGTGCCAGCAGCTTCAGGGTTTTCTACGAGCAGTACTTC
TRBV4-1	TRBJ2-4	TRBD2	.	CASSQAVPGGLAGGPRNIQYF	TGCGCCAGCAGCCAAGCAGTCCCAGGAGGACTAGCGGGAGGGCCCCGAAACATTCAGTACTTC
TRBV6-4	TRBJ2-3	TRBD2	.	CASSRTSGTDTQYF	TGTGCCAGCAGCAGGACTAGCGGCACAGATACGCAGTATTTT
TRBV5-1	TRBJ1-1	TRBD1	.	CASSYAPGTVNTEAFF	TGCGCCAGCAGCTATGCGCCCGGGACAGTGAACACTGAAGCTTTCTTT
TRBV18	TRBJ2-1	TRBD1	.	CASSPARDRVGNEQFF	TGTGCCAGCTCACCAGCGAGGGACAGGGTGGGCAATGAGCAGTTCTTC
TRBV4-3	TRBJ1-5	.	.	CASSQRINQPQHF	TGCGCCAGCAGCCAGAGGATCAATCAGCCCCAGCATTTT
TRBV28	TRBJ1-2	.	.	CASKSFGNGLYGYTF	TGTGCCAGCAAATCCTTCGGAAATGGGCTTTATGGCTACACCTTC
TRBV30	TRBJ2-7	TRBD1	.	CAWETGAGLYF	TGTGCCTGGGAAACAGGGGCCGGGTTGTACTTC
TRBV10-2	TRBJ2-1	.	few	CASSADNEQFF	TGCGCCAGCAGTGCGGACAATGAGCAGTTCTTC
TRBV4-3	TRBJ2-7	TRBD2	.	CASSHQLAGESYEQYF	TGCGCCAGCAGCCATCAACTAGCGGGAGAGTCCTACGAGCAGTACTTC
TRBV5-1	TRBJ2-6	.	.	CASRQTGSSSGANVLTF	TGCGCCAGCAGGCAGACAGGCAGCAGCTCTGGGGCCAACGTCCTGACTTTC
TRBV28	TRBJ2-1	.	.	CASSAYNEQFF	TGTGCCAGCAGTGCCTACAATGAGCAGTTCTTC
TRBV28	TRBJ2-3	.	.	CASSNGDTTDTQYF	TGTGCCAGCAGTAACGGGGACACTACAGATACGCAGTATTTT
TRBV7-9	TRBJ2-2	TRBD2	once	CASSPGTSGRRTGELFF	TGTGCCAGCAGCCCCGGGACTAGCGGGAGAAGGACCGGGGAGCTGTTTTTT
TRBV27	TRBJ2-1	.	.	CASSRAGRPFNEQFF	TGTGCCAGCAGTAGGGCGGGGAGGCCCTTCAATGAGCAGTTCTTC
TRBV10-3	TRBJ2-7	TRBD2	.	CAISGGTSGSYEQYF	TGTGCCATCAGTGGGGGGACTAGCGGATCCTACGAGCAGTACTTC